This TCR beta chain comes out of a study of cytomegalovirus exposure and HLA in healthy donors. Study-wide results and caveats: Earlier results showed most TCR beta V segments being productive about 87% or about 30% of the time.

Worth noting for this clone: No antigen is known for it.

The PCR contained 60 Vbeta and 13 Jbeta primers. The assay was immunoSEQ multiplex PCR, and TCRdb's table has in-frame clones only and misses some. The sample carries 63,000 or so clones, roughly 80% recorded once. The J segment lost 8 bases and the V segment lost 3 bases, leaving 7 bases of the junction unmatched. In germline, CDR1 is KGHSH, CDR2 LQKENI. CDR3 length equals 14 residues. Sample: PBMCs. The clonotype was recovered from a woman aged 25 to 45 in good health and CMV-seronegative. The chain recombines TRBV18 with TRBJ1-2, with 9 bases fitting TRBD1. The CDR3 nucleotides are TGTGCCAGCTCACCCTACACAGGGGGCGAGGGCTACACCTTC. Amino acids: CASSPYTGGEGYTF.